These 10 T cell receptor beta chains originate from one sample sequenced in a study of metastatic and nonmetastatic thyroid tumors. MiXCR was used by TCRdb to re-call the PCR reads. Of about 27,000 clones in the sample, roughly 19% are singletons; the top ten hold roughly a quarter. Patients underwent thyroid surgery, and none had received any treatment before it. Sequenced input: blood. All receptors derive from a male donor with papillary thyroid cancer or a benign thyroid nodule (not recorded which). Some clones in this sample may be carry-over from other donors' samples.

This clone was picked up many times. The chain employs TRBV5-1 and TRBJ1-2; 9 nucleotides align to TRBD1. Germline values: CDR1 SGHRS, CDR2 YFSETQ. The J segment lost 7 bases and the V segment lost 1 base, leaving 8 bases of the junction unmatched. This CDR3 has 15 residues. This CDR3 is CASSLYGDRVSGYTF. The DNA for the CDR3 is TGCGCCAGCAGCTTGTACGGGGACAGGGTTTCTGGCTACACCTTC.

This clone has a count of ten or more. This rearrangement joins TRBV18 to TRBJ2-2; D uncertain. CDR1 is KGHSH, CDR2 LQKENI, per germline. Trimming took 0 bases from V and 2 from J, leaving 4 bases between them. The CDR3 runs 14 residues. In DNA, the CDR3 is TGTGCCAGCTCACCACCGACTAACACCGGGGAGCTGTTTTTT. Translating it yields CASSPPTNTGELFF.

In this sample, this clone turned up many times. A much larger clone differs by one base, so this may be a read error. V is TRBV28 and J is TRBJ2-7, with D possibly TRBD2 on 7 matching bases. This CDR3 region has 14 residues. Germline lookup yields CDR1 MDHEN and CDR2 SYDVKM. The CDR3 loop reads CASSLSQGGYGQYF. The CDR3 DNA sequence: TGTGCCAGCAGTTTATCACAGGGAGGGTACGGGCAGTACTTC.

This clone was counted ten times or more. This chain links TRBV10-1 with TRBJ2-2; the D gene is possibly TRBD2 (6 bases). This CDR3 has 14 residues. CDR1 is WNHNN and CDR2 is SYGVQD in the germline V gene (reference sequence). V lost 6 bases and J lost 6, with 14 bases in between. The chain's CDR3 is CASSEAASAGELFF. The CDR3, as DNA: TGCGCCAGCAGCGAGGCGGCTAGCGCCGGGGAGCTGTTTTTT.

This clone showed up many times. This rearrangement joins TRBV9 to TRBJ1-1; possibly TRBD1 for D (5 bases). Germline loops: CDR1 SGDLS, CDR2 YYNGEE. CDR3 length equals 15 residues. With 0 bases removed from V and 10 bases from J, the gap between germline ends came to 19 bases. The CDR3 loop reads CASSVALGTAGGAFF. The CDR3, as DNA: TGTGCCAGCAGCGTAGCCCTAGGGACGGCCGGAGGAGCTTTCTTT.

This clone was recorded at least ten times. The rearrangement joins TRBV5-4 to TRBJ1-2; TRBD1 might be the D (5 bases). V was clipped by 4 bases and J by 3 bases, with 10 bases between them. The CDR3 has 13 amino acids. Germline V gives CDR1 SGHNT, CDR2 YYREEE (reference sequence). The CDR3 sequence is CASSIRGDYGYTF. The CDR3 region has the DNA TGTGCCAGCAGCATCCGGGGGGACTATGGCTACACCTTC.

This clone showed up many times. V is TRBV12-3 or TRBV12-4 and J is TRBJ2-7; D may be TRBD1 (5 bases). V was pared by 5 bases and J by 0 bases, with 11 bases between. CDR3 length: 14 amino acids. The CDR3 protein is CASSPPDNSYEQYF. In DNA, the CDR3 is TGTGCCAGCAGTCCGCCGGACAACTCCTACGAGCAGTACTTC.

This clone was observed at least ten times. This rearrangement joins TRBV20-1 to TRBJ1-1, with TRBD1 matching 8 bases. The CDR3 length is 15 residues. In germline, CDR1 is DFQATT, CDR2 SNEGSKA (reference sequence). V lost 3 bases, J lost 5 bases, and 11 bases stayed unmatched. CDR3 sequence (DNA): TGCAGTGCTAGCTTCGGATACAGGGGGGGAACTGAAGCTTTCTTT. The encoded protein is CSASFGYRGGTEAFF.

This clone has a count of ten or more. The sample holds other DNA sequences that translate to the same CDR3. CDR3 DNA: TGTGCCAGCAGCTTGGAGGTACAGGAAAGCTATGGCTACACCTTC. Amino acids: CASSLEVQESYGYTF. The rearrangement joins TRBV5-6 to TRBJ1-2; maybe TRBD1 (5 bases). V lost 0 bases and J 4 bases, leaving 13 bases between the germline ends. The CDR3 runs to 15 residues. Germline CDR1 SGHDT, CDR2 YYEEEE. The full variable domain, in which reference TRBV5-6 and TRBJ1-2 provide the parts outside the CDR3, is DAGVTQSPTHLIKTRGQQVTLRCSPKSGHDTVSWYQQALGQGPQFIFQYYEEEERQRGNFPDRFSGHQFPNYSSELNVNALLLGDSALYLCASSLEVQESYGYTFGSGTRLTVV.

This clone was seen many times. The rearrangement links TRBV11-2 to TRBJ1-1; D perhaps matches TRBD1 (5 bases). The V gene lost 2 bases and the J gene lost 3 bases, with 13 bases spanning the gap. In germline, CDR1 is SGHAT, CDR2 FQNNGV. The CDR3 spans 15 residues. The CDR3 nucleotides are TGTGCCAGCAGCTTAAGGGACCCTAGGGACACTGAAGCTTTCTTT. It translates to CASSLRDPRDTEAFF.